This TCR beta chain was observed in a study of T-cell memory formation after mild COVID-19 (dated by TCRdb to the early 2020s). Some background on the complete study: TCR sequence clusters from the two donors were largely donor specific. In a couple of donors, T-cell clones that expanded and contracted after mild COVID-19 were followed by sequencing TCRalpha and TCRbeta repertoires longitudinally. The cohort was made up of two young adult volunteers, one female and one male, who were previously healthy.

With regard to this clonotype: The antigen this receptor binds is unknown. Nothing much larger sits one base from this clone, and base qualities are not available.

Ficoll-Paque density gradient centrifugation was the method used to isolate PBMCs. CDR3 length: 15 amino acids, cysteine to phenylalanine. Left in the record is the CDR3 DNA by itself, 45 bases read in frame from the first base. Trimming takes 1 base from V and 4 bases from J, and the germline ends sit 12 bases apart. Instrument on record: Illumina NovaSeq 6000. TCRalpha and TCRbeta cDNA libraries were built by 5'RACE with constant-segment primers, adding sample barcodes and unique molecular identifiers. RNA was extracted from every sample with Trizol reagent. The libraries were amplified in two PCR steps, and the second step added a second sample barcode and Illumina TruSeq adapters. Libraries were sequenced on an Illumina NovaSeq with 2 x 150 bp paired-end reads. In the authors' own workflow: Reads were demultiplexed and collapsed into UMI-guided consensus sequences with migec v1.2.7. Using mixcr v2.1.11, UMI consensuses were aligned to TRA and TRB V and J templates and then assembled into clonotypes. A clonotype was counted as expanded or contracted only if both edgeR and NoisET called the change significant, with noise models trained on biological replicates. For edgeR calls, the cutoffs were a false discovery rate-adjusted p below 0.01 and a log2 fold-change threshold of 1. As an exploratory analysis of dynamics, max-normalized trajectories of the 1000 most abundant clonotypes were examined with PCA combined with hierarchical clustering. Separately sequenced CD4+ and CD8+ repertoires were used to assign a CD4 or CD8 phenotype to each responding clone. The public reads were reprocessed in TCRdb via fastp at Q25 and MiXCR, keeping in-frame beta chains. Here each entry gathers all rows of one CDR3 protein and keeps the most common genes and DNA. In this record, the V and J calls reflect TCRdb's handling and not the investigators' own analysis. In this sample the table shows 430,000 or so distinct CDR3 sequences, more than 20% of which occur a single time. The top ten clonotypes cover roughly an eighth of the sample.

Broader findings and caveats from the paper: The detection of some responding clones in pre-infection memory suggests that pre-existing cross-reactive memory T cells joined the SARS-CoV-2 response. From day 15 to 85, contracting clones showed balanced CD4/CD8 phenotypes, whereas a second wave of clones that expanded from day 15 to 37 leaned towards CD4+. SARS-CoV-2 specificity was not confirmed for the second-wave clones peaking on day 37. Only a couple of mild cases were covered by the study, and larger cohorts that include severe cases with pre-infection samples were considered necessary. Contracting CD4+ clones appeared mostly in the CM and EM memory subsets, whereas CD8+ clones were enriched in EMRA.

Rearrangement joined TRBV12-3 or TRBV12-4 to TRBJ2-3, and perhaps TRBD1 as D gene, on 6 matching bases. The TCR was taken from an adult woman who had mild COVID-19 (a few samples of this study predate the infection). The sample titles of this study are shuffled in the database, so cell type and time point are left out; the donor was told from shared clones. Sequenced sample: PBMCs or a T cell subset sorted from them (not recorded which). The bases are TGTGCCAGCAGTTTAGTAGCCAGGGGCGCAGATACGCAGTATTTT. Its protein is CASSLVARGADTQYF.